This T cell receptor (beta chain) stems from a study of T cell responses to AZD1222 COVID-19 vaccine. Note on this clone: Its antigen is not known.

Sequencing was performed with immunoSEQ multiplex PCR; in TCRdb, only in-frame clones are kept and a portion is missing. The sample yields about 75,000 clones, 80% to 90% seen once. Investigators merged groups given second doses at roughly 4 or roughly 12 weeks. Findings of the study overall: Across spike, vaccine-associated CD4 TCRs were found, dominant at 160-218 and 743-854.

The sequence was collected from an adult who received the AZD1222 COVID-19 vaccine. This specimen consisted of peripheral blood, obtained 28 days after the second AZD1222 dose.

In DNA, the CDR3 is TGCGCCAGCAGCCACATAACTAGCGGGCGATACAATGAGCAGTTCTTC. This sequence encodes CASSHITSGRYNEQFF. J is TRBJ2-1 and V is TRBV4-1; 9 nucleotides agree with TRBD2. The CDR3 spans 16 residues. From germline, CDR1 is MGHRA and CDR2 YSYEKL. J lost 4 bases, V lost 3 bases, and 7 bases had no gene match.